Below are 29 T cell receptor beta chains sequenced from a single sample in a study of T cell responses to AZD1222 COVID-19 vaccine. Assay used: immunoSEQ multiplex PCR; TCRdb lists only in-frame clones, some missing. The data hold fewer than 200,000 clones, with more than 80% observed a single time. The source was peripheral blood, collected on day 0 of AZD1222 vaccination. The receptor set was obtained from an adult in good health.

DNA for the CDR3: TGTGCCAGCAGCGAAGGGACTAGCGGGGGCTCAGATACGCAGTATTTT. Amino acids: CASSEGTSGGSDTQYF. The V gene is TRBV5-4, the J gene TRBJ2-3; 14 bases are a match to TRBD2. Looked up from germline, CDR1 is SGHNT and CDR2 is YYREEE (reference sequence). CDR3 size: 16 residues. The V and J ends lost 4 bases and 4 bases, in that order; junction bases with no gene match: 5.

This chain connects TRBV6-6 to TRBJ1-2; the D is unclear. The V gene lost 2 bases and the J gene lost 0 bases, with 7 bases spanning the gap. The CDR3 spans 14 residues. Germline V lookup: CDR1 MNHNY, CDR2 SVGAGI (reference sequence). The CDR3 coding sequence is TGTGCCAGCAGTTACCGGACGGCTAACTATGGCTACACCTTC. Protein: CASSYRTANYGYTF.

This clone was counted once. This rearrangement joins TRBV30 to TRBJ1-5, with unresolved D. Per the germline V gene, CDR1 is GTSNPN and CDR2 is SVGIG (reference sequence). Trimming removed 1 base at V and 4 bases at J, with 11 bases between. The CDR3 spans 14 residues. CDR3 protein: CAWSGGQSNQPQHF. As DNA, the CDR3 is TGTGCCTGGAGTGGGGGTCAGTCAAATCAGCCCCAGCATTTT. The full variable domain, completed using reference TRBV30 and TRBJ1-5, is SQTIHQWPATLVQPVGSPLSLECTVEGTSNPNLYWYRQAAGRGLQLLFYSVGIGQISSEVPQNLSASRPQDRQFILSSKKLLLSDSGFYLCAWSGGQSNQPQHFGDGTRLSIL.

The V call is TRBV5-1, the J call TRBJ1-2, with no clear D. The CDR3 contains 14 residues. The germline V gene encodes CDR1 SGHRS and CDR2 YFSETQ. Trimming pared 1 base from V and 12 bases from J, leaving 19 bases between. The CDR3 coding sequence is TGCGCCAGCAGCTTGTCTTTCCCGAGGCTGTCGGACACCTTC. Protein: CASSLSFPRLSDTF.

The J gene is TRBJ1-4, the V gene TRBV4-3; 7 positions agree with TRBD1. The CDR3 loop spans 14 amino acids. Trimming took 5 bases from V and 8 from J; bases not matched to a gene: 8. CDR1 and CDR2 (germline): LGHNA, YSLEER. CDR3 protein: CASSVQGGGEKLFF. In nucleotides, the CDR3 is TGCGCCAGCAGCGTTCAGGGGGGCGGAGAAAAACTGTTTTTT.

This clone has just one count. The chain couples TRBV5-4 to TRBJ1-2; a possible D gene is TRBD1 (6 bases). The CDR3 is made up of 14 amino acids. Germline V gene sequence: CDR1 SGHNT, CDR2 YYREEE (reference sequence). The V end lost 2 bases, the J end lost 8 bases, and 16 bases lay between the germline ends. DNA for the CDR3: TGTGCCAGCAGCTTCGACAGGTCCAGTGGGGGCTACACCTTC. Translation: CASSFDRSSGGYTF.

J is TRBJ2-3 and V is TRBV7-2; 9 nucleotides align to TRBD2. Germline loops: CDR1 SGHTA, CDR2 FQGNSA. This CDR3 region has 16 residues. V was clipped by 5 bases and J by 3 bases; unmatched bases: 9. Written as DNA, the CDR3 is TGTGCCAGCAGCCCCCAAGCGGGGGGTCCAACAGATACGCAGTATTTT. Translating gives CASSPQAGGPTDTQYF.

The rearrangement uses TRBV29-1 and TRBJ2-3, with 10 nucleotides matching TRBD2. Unmatched junction bases numbered 5, after V lost 6 bases and J lost 2 bases. Germline V gene data show CDR1 as SQVTM and CDR2 as ANQGSEA. CDR3 size: 14 residues. The CDR3 bases are TGCAGCGTGGAACTAGCGGGGAACACAGATACGCAGTATTTT. This gives the protein CSVELAGNTDTQYF.

A single count supports this clone. The CDR3 DNA reads TGCGCCAGCAGCTTGGTAGTGGTCGGAAATGAGCAGTTCTTC. Amino acid sequence: CASSLVVVGNEQFF. The chain couples TRBV5-1 to TRBJ2-1; the D is unclear. V shed 0 bases and J shed 7 bases, with 11 bases lying between them. The CDR3 sequence is 14 residues long. Germline-derived CDR1 and CDR2 are SGHRS and YFSETQ.

The chain employs TRBV28 and TRBJ2-7; D might be TRBD2 (7 bases). Germline V gene data show CDR1 as MDHEN and CDR2 as SYDVKM. V was pared by 6 bases and J by 5 bases, with 20 bases between. There are 15 residues in the CDR3. The CDR3 spells CASREGGALYNEQYF. Written as DNA, the CDR3 is TGTGCCAGCAGGGAGGGGGGGGCGCTTTATAACGAGCAGTACTTC.

The chain uses TRBV6-5 and TRBJ1-2; perhaps TRBD1 as D (6 bases). The CDR3 extends over 12 amino acids. The V and J ends lost 5 bases and 3 bases respectively, with 7 bases between them. Germline V lookup: CDR1 MNHEY, CDR2 SVGAGI. CDR3 amino acids: CASSQGYYGYTF. The CDR3 nucleotides read TGTGCCAGCAGTCAGGGGTACTATGGCTACACCTTC.

This chain links TRBV5-6 with TRBJ2-7; unclear D gene. There are 16 residues in the CDR3. Germline V gene lookup returns CDR1 SGHDT and CDR2 YYEEEE. The V end lost 0 bases, the J end lost 1 base, and 14 bases lay between the germline ends. The CDR3 DNA follows: TGTGCCAGCAGCTTGGGGGGTCCCACGATTTCCTACGAGCAGTACTTC. Its protein product is CASSLGGPTISYEQYF.

The gene calls are TRBV4-2 and TRBJ2-1, with D perhaps TRBD2 (6 bases). Germline lookup yields CDR1 LGHNA and CDR2 YNFKEQ. V dropped 0 bases and J dropped 10 bases, with 19 bases sitting between them. The CDR3 totals 16 residues. The CDR3 DNA follows: TGTGCCAGCAGCCAAGATAGGAGCGGGCCGGCGGAAGAGCAGTTCTTC. Protein sequence: CASSQDRSGPAEEQFF.

The chain has TRBV19 and TRBJ1-6; no firm D call. The CDR3 loop spans 14 amino acids. Germline V lookup: CDR1 LNHDA, CDR2 SQIVND (reference sequence). V lost 3 bases, J lost 8 bases, and 11 bases lay in between. The CDR3 sequence is CASSITGVDSPLHF. The DNA for the CDR3 is TGTGCCAGTAGTATCACTGGAGTCGATTCACCCCTCCACTTT.

This chain connects TRBV7-9 to TRBJ2-2; the D gene is possibly TRBD2 (6 bases). Germline V lookup: CDR1 SEHNR, CDR2 FQNEAQ (reference sequence). The germline V and J ends were trimmed by 6 bases and 7 bases, with 9 bases remaining between them. This CDR3 is built from 12 residues. CDR3 residues: CASRPGGGELFF. CDR3 DNA sequence: TGTGCCAGCAGACCCGGGGGCGGGGAGCTGTTTTTT.

There are a few counts of this clone. V and J are TRBV2 and TRBJ2-2; D remains unclear. The CDR3 loop spans 16 amino acids. Per germline, CDR1 SNHLY and CDR2 FYNNEI. The ends were cut back, 4 bases at V and 3 bases at J, with 15 bases in the middle. The CDR3 region has the DNA TGTGCCAGCAGTGCGGAAGACCTCACCTACACCGGGGAGCTGTTTTTT. It encodes CASSAEDLTYTGELFF. The whole variable domain, remainder taken from reference TRBV2 and TRBJ2-2, is EPEVTQTPSHQVTQMGQEVILRCVPISNHLYFYWYRQILGQKVEFLVSFYNNEISEKSEIFDDQFSVERPDGSNFTLKIRSTKLEDSAMYFCASSAEDLTYTGELFFGEGSRLTVL.

The chain recombines TRBV28 with TRBJ1-2; 9 bases map to TRBD1. J was trimmed by 4 bases and V by 6 bases; bases with no gene match: 6. The CDR3 consists of 14 residues. CDR1 and CDR2 from the germline V gene are MDHEN and SYDVKM. CDR3 bases: TGTGCCAGCAGAAGTACAGGGGGCTCCTATGGCTACACCTTC. This translates into CASRSTGGSYGYTF.

This chain joins TRBV28 and TRBJ2-1; D is tentatively TRBD1 or TRBD2 (6 bases each). Germline V gives CDR1 MDHEN, CDR2 SYDVKM. CDR3 length equals 13 residues. The V gene lost 6 bases and the J gene lost 7 bases, with 13 bases spanning the gap. CDR3 nucleotides: TGTGCCAGCAGGGGGGGCGGGCAAAATGAGCAGTTCTTC. Translation: CASRGGGQNEQFF.

This sequence joins TRBV19 and TRBJ1-5, with 10 bases identical to TRBD1. This CDR3 is built from 17 residues. The germline gives CDR1 LNHDA, CDR2 SQIVND (reference sequence). Germline trimming cut 4 bases from V and 2 bases from J; bases unmatched to any gene: 8. In DNA, the CDR3 is TGTGCCAGTAGTACCGACAGGGGGCGCGGCGGCAATCAGCCCCAGCATTTT. This codes for CASSTDRGRGGNQPQHF. The full variable domain, with the rest looked up from reference TRBV19 and TRBJ1-5, is DGGITQSPKYLFRKEGQNVTLSCEQNLNHDAMYWYRQDPGQGLRLIYYSQIVNDFQKGDIAEGYSVSREKKESFPLTVTSAQKNPTAFYLCASSTDRGRGGNQPQHFGDGTRLSIL.

The gene calls are TRBV4-1 and TRBJ1-2, with a weak D call TRBD1 (6 bases). CDR3 length: 17 residues. Per the germline V gene, CDR1 is MGHRA and CDR2 is YSYEKL. The V and J ends lost 0 bases and 6 bases respectively, with 20 bases between them. The CDR3 sequence is CASSQDPTGTSLHGYTF. The CDR3 DNA reads TGCGCCAGCAGCCAAGATCCTACGGGGACATCTTTACATGGCTACACCTTC.

The V call is TRBV4-2, the J call TRBJ2-1; D possibly uses TRBD1 or TRBD2 (5 bases each). CDR1 and CDR2 from the germline V gene are LGHNA and YNFKEQ. The CDR3 covers 15 residues. Deletions cut 8 bases from V and 6 bases from J, with 20 bases between. The CDR3 sequence is CASQRGEQSGNEQFF. The CDR3 DNA is TGTGCCAGCCAACGGGGCGAGCAGAGCGGCAATGAGCAGTTCTTC.

The rearrangement joins TRBV7-8 to TRBJ1-3; 8 bases match TRBD1. Germline V gene sequence: CDR1 SGHVS, CDR2 FQNEAQ. The length of the CDR3 is 16 residues. V was pared by 4 bases and J by 5 bases, with 10 bases of the junction left unmatched. The CDR3 nucleotides are TGTGCCAGCAGCTCCTCAGGTAGACAGGGGAGAAACACCATATATTTT. Its translation: CASSSSGRQGRNTIYF.

V gene TRBV5-1 combines with J gene TRBJ1-5; D is uncertain. Trimming pared 0 bases from V and 0 bases from J, leaving 7 bases between. CDR1 and CDR2 (germline): SGHRS, YFSETQ. The CDR3 covers 15 residues. The CDR3 loop reads CASSLGVNSNQPQHF. Here the CDR3 DNA reads TGCGCCAGCAGCTTGGGGGTGAATAGCAATCAGCCCCAGCATTTT.

The chain has TRBV30 and TRBJ2-5, with 8 bases matching TRBD2. Trimming at V came to 0 bases and at J to 1 base, leaving 4 bases not matched to a gene. Per germline, CDR1 GTSNPN and CDR2 SVGIG (reference sequence). The CDR3 loop spans 15 amino acids. CDR3 region: CAWSVLAGSQETQYF. CDR3 DNA sequence: TGTGCCTGGAGTGTCCTAGCGGGTTCCCAAGAGACCCAGTACTTC.

This chain joins TRBV10-3 and TRBJ1-4; weak D call: TRBD1 (6 bases). Germline assignment: CDR1 ENHRY and CDR2 SYGVKD. The CDR3 is made up of 16 amino acids. With 2 bases removed from V and 3 bases from J, the gap between germline ends came to 13 bases. CDR3 amino acids: CAISEPTGIANEKLFF. The CDR3 nucleotides are TGTGCCATCAGTGAGCCAACAGGGATAGCTAATGAAAAACTGTTTTTT.

The chain is built from TRBV15 and TRBJ1-5; a possible D gene is TRBD1 (5 bases). CDR1 LNHNV and CDR2 YYDKDF come from the germline V gene (reference sequence). The V end lost 0 bases, the J end lost 6 bases, and 9 bases lay between the germline ends. The CDR3 totals 14 residues. CDR3: CATSRDQDIQPQHF. DNA for the CDR3: TGTGCCACCAGCAGAGATCAGGACATTCAGCCCCAGCATTTT.

This chain connects TRBV3-1 (or the pseudogene TRBV3-2) to TRBJ1-4, with a possible D match to TRBD1 (5 bases). CDR3 length: 16 residues. Trimming left V 1 base short and J 8 bases short, with 17 bases between. Per the germline V gene, CDR1 is LGHDT and CDR2 is YNNKEL (reference sequence). The CDR3 spells CASSQGSGTGGEKLFF. CDR3 DNA: TGTGCCAGCAGCCAAGGGTCAGGAACAGGTGGAGAAAAACTGTTTTTT.

The CDR3 DNA sequence: TGCGCCAGCAGCCCGGGGACAGGTCCATCGGGAAACACCATATATTTT. Translated, it gives CASSPGTGPSGNTIYF. The chain employs TRBV5-1 and TRBJ1-3; 8 bases map to TRBD1. The CDR3 has 16 amino acids. Germline CDR1 SGHRS, CDR2 YFSETQ. Losses at the gene ends were 4 bases for V and 4 bases for J; bases not matched to a gene: 10.

In DNA form, the CDR3 reads TGTGCCGACACCGTGAGGGAGACCCAGTACTTC. Its protein is CADTVRETQYF. The rearrangement links TRBV5-8 to TRBJ2-5; D not resolved. This CDR3 contains 11 residues. Germline V gene sequence: CDR1 SGHTS, CDR2 YDEGEE. Trimming took 10 bases from V and 5 from J, leaving 12 bases between them.